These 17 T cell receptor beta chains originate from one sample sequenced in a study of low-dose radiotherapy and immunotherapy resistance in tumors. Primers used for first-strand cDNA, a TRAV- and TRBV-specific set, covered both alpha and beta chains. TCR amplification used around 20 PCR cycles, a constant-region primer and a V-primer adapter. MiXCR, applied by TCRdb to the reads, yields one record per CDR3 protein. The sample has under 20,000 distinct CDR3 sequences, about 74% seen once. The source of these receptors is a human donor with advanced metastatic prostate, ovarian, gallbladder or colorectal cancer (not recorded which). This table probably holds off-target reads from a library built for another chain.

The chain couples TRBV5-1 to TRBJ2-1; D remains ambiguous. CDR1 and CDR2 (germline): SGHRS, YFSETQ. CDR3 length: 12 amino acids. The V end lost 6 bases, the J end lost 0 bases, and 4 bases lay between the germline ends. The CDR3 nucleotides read TGCGCCAGCACGGTCTCCTACAATGAGCAGTTCTTC. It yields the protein CASTVSYNEQFF.

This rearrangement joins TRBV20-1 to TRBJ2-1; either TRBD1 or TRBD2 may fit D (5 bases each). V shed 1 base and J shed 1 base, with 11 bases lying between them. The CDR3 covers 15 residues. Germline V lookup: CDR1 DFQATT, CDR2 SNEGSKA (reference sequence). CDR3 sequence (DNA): TGCAGTGCTAGAGTTGGGACCCGATCCTACAATGAGCAGTTCTTC. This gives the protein CSARVGTRSYNEQFF.

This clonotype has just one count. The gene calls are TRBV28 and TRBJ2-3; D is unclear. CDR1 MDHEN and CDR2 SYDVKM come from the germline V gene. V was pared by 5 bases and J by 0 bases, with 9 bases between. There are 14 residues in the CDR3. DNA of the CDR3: TGTGCCAGCAGTGCGGACGGAAGCACAGATACGCAGTATTTT. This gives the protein CASSADGSTDTQYF. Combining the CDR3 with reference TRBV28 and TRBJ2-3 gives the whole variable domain DVKVTQSSRYLVKRTGEKVFLECVQDMDHENMFWYRQDPGLGLRLIYFSYDVKMKEKGDIPEGYSVSREKKERFSLILESASTNQTSMYLCASSADGSTDTQYFGPGTRLTVL.

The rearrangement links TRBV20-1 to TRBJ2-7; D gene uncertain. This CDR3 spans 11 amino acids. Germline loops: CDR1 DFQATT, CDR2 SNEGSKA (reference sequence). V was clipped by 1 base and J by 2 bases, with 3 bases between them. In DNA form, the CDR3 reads TGCAGTGCTAGAGGGGCCTACGAGCAGTACTTC. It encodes CSARGAYEQYF.

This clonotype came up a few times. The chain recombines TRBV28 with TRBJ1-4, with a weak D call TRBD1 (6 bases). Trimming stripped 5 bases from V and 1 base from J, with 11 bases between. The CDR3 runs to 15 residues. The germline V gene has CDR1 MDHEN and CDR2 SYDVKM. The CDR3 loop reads CASSGTGQTNEKLFF. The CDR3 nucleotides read TGTGCCAGCAGTGGCACAGGGCAAACTAATGAAAAACTGTTTTTT.

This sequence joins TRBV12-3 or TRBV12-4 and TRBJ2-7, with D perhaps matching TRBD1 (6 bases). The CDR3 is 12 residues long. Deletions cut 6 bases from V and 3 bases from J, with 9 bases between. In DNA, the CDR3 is TGTGCCAGCAGGGGACAAAGCTACGAGCAGTACTTC. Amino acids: CASRGQSYEQYF.

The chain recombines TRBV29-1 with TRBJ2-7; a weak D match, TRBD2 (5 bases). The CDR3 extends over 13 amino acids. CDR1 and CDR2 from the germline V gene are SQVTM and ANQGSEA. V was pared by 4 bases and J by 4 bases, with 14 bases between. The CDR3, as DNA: TGCAGCGTTGTTCGGGATTCGAGGTACGAGCAGTACTTC. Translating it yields CSVVRDSRYEQYF.

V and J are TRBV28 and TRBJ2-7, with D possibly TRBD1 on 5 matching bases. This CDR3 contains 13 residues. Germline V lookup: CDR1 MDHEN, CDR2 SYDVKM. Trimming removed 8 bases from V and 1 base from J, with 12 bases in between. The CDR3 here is CASRRAGSYEQYF. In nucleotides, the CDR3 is TGTGCCAGCCGAAGGGCAGGGTCCTACGAGCAGTACTTC.

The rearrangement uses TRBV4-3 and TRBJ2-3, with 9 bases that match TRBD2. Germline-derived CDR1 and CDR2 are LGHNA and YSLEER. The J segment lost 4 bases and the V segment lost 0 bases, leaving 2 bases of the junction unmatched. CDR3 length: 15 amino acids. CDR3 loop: CASSQELAGADTQYF. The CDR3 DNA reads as TGCGCCAGCAGCCAAGAACTAGCGGGCGCAGATACGCAGTATTTT.

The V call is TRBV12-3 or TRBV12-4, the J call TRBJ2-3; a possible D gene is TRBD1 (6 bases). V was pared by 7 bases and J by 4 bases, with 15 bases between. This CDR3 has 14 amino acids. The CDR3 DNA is TGTGCCAGCACCCAGAGAGGGGGACCAGATACGCAGTATTTT. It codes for CASTQRGGPDTQYF.

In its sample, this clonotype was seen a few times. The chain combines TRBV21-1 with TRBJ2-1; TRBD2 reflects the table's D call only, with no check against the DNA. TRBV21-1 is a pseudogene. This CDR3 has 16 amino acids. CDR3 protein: CASSKFNSEAYNEQFF. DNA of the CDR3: TGTGCCAGCAGCAAATTCAATAGCGAGGCCTACAATGAGCAGTTCTTC.

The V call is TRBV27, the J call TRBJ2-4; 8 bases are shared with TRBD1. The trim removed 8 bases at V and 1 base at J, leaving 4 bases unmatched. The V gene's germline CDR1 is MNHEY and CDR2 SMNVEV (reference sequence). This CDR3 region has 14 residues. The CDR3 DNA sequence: TGTGCCAGCCGAAGACAGGGGGCCAAAAACATTCAGTACTTC. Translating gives CASRRQGAKNIQYF.

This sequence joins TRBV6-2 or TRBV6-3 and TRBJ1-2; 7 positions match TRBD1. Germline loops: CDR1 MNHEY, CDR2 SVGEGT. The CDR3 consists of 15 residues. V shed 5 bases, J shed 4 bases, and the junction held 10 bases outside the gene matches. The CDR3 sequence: CASSPFRGLGYGYTF. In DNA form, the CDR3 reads TGTGCCAGCAGTCCCTTTAGGGGGCTGGGCTATGGCTACACCTTC.

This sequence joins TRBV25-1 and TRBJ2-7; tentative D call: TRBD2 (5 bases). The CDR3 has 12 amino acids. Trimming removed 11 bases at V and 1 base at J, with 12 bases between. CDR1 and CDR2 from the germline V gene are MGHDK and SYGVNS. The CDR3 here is CAATGNSYEQYF. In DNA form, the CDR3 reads TGTGCCGCCACCGGGAATTCCTACGAGCAGTACTTC.

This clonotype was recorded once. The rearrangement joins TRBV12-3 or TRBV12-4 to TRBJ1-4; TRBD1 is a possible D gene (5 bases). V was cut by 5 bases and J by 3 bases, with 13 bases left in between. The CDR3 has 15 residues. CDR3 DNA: TGTGCCAGCAGTCCACGAGAGGGGTCTAATGAAAAACTGTTTTTT. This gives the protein CASSPREGSNEKLFF.

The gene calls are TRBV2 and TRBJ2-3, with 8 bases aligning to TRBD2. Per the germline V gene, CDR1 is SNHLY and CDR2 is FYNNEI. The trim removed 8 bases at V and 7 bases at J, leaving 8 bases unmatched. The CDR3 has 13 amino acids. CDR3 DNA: TGTGCCAGCCCGGGACTAGTTGATAATACGCAGTATTTT. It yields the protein CASPGLVDNTQYF.

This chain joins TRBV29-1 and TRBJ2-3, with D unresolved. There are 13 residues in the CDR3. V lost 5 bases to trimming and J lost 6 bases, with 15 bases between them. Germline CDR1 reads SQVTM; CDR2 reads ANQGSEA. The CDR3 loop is CSVTHGSMDTQYF. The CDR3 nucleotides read TGCAGCGTTACCCACGGGTCAATGGATACGCAGTATTTT.